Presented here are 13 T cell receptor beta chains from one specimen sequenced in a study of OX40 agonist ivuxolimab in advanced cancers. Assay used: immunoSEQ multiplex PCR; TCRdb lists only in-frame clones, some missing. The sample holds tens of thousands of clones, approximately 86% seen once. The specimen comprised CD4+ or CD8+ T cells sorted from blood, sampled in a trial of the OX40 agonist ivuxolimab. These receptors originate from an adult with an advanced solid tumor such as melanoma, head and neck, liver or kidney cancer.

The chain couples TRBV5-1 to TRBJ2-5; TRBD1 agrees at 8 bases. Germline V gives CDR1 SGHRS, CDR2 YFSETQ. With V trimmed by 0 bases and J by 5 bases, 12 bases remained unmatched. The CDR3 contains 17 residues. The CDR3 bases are TGCGCCAGCAGCTTGGCTCCCATGCAGGGGGCGCGCGAGACCCAGTACTTC. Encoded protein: CASSLAPMQGARETQYF.

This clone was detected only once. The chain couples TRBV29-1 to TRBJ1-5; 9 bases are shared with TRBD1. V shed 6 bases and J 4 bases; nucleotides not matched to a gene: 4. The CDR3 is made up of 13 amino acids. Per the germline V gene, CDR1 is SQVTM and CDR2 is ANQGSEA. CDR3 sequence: CSVGTGQNQPQHF. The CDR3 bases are TGCAGCGTGGGGACAGGGCAGAATCAGCCCCAGCATTTT.

The CDR3 nucleotides read TGTGCCAGCTCACCACCTGGGGGCGGGAACACTGAAGCTTTCTTT. It codes for CASSPPGGGNTEAFF. The chain couples TRBV18 to TRBJ1-1; maybe TRBD1 (6 bases). CDR1 is KGHSH, CDR2 LQKENI, per germline. CDR3 size: 15 residues. V gave up 0 bases and J gave up 1 base, with 9 bases separating them.

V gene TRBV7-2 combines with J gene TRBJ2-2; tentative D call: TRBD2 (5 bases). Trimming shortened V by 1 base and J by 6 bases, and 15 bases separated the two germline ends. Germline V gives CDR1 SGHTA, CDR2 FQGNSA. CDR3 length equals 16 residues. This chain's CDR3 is CASSLVSASSSGELFF. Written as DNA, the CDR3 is TGTGCCAGCAGCTTAGTATCGGCTAGCAGTTCCGGGGAGCTGTTTTTT. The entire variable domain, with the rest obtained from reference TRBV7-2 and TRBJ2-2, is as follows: GAGVSQSPSNKVTEKGKDVELRCDPISGHTALYWYRQSLGQGLEFLIYFQGNSAPDKSGLPSDRFSAERTGGSVSTLTIQRTQQEDSAVYLCASSLVSASSSGELFFGEGSRLTVL.

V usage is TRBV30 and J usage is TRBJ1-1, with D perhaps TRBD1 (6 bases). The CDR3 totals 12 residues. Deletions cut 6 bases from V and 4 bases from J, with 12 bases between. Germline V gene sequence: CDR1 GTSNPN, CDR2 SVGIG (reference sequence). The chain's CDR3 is CACQGFGTEAFF. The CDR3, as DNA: TGTGCCTGTCAGGGGTTTGGCACTGAAGCTTTCTTT.

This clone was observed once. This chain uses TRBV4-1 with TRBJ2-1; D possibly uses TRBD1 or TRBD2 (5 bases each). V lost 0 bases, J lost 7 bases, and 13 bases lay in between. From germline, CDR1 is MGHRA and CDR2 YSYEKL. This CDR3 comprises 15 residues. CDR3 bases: TGCGCCAGCAGCCAAGAGACCGGGGCCTGGAATGAGCAGTTCTTC. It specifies CASSQETGAWNEQFF.

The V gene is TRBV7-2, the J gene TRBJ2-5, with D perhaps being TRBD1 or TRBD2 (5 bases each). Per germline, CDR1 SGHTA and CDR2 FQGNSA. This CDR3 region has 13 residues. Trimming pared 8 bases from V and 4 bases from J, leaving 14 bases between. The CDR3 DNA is TGTGCCAGCGGGAAGTGGGACGGAGAGACCCAGTACTTC. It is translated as CASGKWDGETQYF. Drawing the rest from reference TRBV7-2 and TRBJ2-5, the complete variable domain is GAGVSQSPSNKVTEKGKDVELRCDPISGHTALYWYRQSLGQGLEFLIYFQGNSAPDKSGLPSDRFSAERTGGSVSTLTIQRTQQEDSAVYLCASGKWDGETQYFGPGTRLLVL.

The CDR3 loop is CAISGTGEHQPQHF. In nucleotides, the CDR3 is TGTGCCATCAGTGGGACAGGGGAGCATCAGCCCCAGCATTTT. This chain links TRBV10-3 with TRBJ1-5; 9 positions agree with TRBD1. The CDR3 contains 14 residues. V was clipped by 4 bases and J by 5 bases; unmatched bases: 3. Germline V lookup: CDR1 ENHRY, CDR2 SYGVKD.

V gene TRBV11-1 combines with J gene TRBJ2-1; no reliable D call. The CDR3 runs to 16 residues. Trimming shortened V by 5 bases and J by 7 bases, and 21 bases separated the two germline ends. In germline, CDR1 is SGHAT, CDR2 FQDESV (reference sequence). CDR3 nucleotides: TGTGCCAGCAGCCCACCGGTGCGCTCAGCCTGGAATGAGCAGTTCTTC. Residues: CASSPPVRSAWNEQFF.

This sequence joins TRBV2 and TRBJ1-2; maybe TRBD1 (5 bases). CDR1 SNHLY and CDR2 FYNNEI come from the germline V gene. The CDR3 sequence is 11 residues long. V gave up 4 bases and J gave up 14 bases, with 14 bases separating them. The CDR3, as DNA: TGTGCCAGCAGTGCAGGGATTTTGGGTACCTTC. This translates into CASSAGILGTF.

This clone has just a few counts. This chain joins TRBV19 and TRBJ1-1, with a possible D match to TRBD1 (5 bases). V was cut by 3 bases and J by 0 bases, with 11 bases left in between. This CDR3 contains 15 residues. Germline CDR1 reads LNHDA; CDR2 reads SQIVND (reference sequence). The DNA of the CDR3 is TGTGCCAGTAGTATTCAGGGATCCATGAACACTGAAGCTTTCTTT. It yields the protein CASSIQGSMNTEAFF.

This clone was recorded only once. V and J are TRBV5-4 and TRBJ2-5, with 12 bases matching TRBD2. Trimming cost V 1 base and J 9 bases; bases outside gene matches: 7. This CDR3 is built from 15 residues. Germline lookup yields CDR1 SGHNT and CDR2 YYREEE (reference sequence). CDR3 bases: TGTGCCAGCAGCTTGCGGACTAGCGGGGTGGAGGCCCAGTACTTC. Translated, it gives CASSLRTSGVEAQYF.

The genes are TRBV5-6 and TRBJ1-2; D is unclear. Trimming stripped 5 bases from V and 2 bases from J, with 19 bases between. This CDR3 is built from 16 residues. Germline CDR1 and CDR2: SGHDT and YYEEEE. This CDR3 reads CASSPAPGRNNYGYTF. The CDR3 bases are TGTGCCAGCAGTCCTGCCCCGGGTCGGAACAACTATGGCTACACCTTC. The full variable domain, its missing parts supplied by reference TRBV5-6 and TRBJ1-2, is DAGVTQSPTHLIKTRGQQVTLRCSPKSGHDTVSWYQQALGQGPQFIFQYYEEEERQRGNFPDRFSGHQFPNYSSELNVNALLLGDSALYLCASSPAPGRNNYGYTFGSGTRLTVV.